This TCR beta chain comes out of a study of blood T cells in healthy people across ages. It was with a sample-barcoded 5' primer and a J-beta primer mix that a second PCR of about 7 to 12 cycles was run. TCRdb redid the calling of the 5' RACE reads with MiXCR, one entry per CDR3 protein. Here the sample spans about 1 million distinct CDR3 sequences, over 35% being singletons. Note on this clonotype: Its antigen is unknown.

Peripheral blood from each donor was collected in a volume of about 10 milliliters. Study-wide points: Both higher diversity and more naive CD4+ cells marked long-lived donors when set against aged donors. Older individuals had lower TCR beta diversity per million T cells (the decline was roughly linear). A strong correlation was found between TCR beta diversity and the percentage of naive T cells.

The source of this sequence is a woman in her sixties in good health. Sequenced sample: blood.

Written as DNA, the CDR3 is TGCGCCAGCAGCACTGGACTAGCTTCCTACAATGAGCAGTTCTTC. Its protein is CASSTGLASYNEQFF. The genes are TRBV5-1 and TRBJ2-1, with 8 nucleotides matching TRBD2. The CDR3 runs to 15 residues. Germline V gene lookup returns CDR1 SGHRS and CDR2 YFSETQ. Losses at the gene ends were 4 bases for V and 1 base for J; bases not matched to a gene: 4.